The source of this TCR beta chain is a study of T-cell memory formation after mild COVID-19 (dated by TCRdb to the early 2020s). The study in broad terms: TCR sequence clusters from the two donors were largely donor specific. Two young, previously healthy adult volunteers made up the cohort, one male and one female. Longitudinal TCRalpha and TCRbeta repertoire sequencing tracked T-cell clones expanding and contracting after mild COVID-19 in a couple of donors. The full study reports these points: Clones contracting from day 15 to 85 had balanced CD4/CD8 phenotypes, while a second wave expanding from day 15 to 37 was biased towards CD4+. Contracting CD4+ clones appeared mostly in the CM and EM memory subsets, whereas CD8+ clones were enriched in EMRA. The study covered only a couple of mild cases, and larger cohorts including severe cases with pre-infection samples were considered necessary. SARS-CoV-2 specificity of the second-wave clones peaking on day 37 was not confirmed. Some responding clones were found in pre-infection memory, which suggests that pre-existing cross-reactive memory T cells took part in the SARS-CoV-2 response.

Ficoll-Paque density gradient centrifugation was the method used to isolate PBMCs. The junction shows trimming of 1 base on V and 8 bases on J, and the gene matches do not reach 3 bases of it. The CDR3 contains 14 residues, cysteine and phenylalanine counted. The retained sequence is limited to the CDR3, 42 bases, with the frame set at the first base. CDR1 is given as DFQATT and CDR2 as SNEGSKA, both from the germline V gene (reference sequence). Sequencing was performed on an Illumina NovaSeq 6000. TCRalpha and TCRbeta cDNA libraries were constructed by 5'RACE with constant-segment primers, with sample barcodes and unique molecular identifiers being introduced. Trizol reagent was used to extract RNA from every sample. Libraries were amplified in two PCR steps, with a second sample barcode and Illumina TruSeq adapters added in the second step. Libraries were sequenced on an Illumina NovaSeq with 2 x 150 bp paired-end reads. Regarding the original processing steps: With migec v1.2.7, reads were demultiplexed and then collapsed into UMI-guided consensus sequences. With mixcr v2.1.11, UMI consensuses were aligned to TRA and TRB V and J templates and assembled into clonotypes. A clonotype was counted as expanded or contracted only when both edgeR and NoisET called the clonotype significant, with the noise models trained on biological replicates. For edgeR calls, a false discovery rate-adjusted p below 0.01 and a log2 fold-change threshold of 1 were applied. As an exploratory analysis of dynamics, max-normalized trajectories of the 1000 most abundant clonotypes were examined by PCA with hierarchical clustering. The CD4 or CD8 phenotype of responding clones was assigned using the separately sequenced CD4+ and CD8+ repertoires. Starting from the raw public reads, TCRdb applied fastp trimming at Q25, assembled clones with MiXCR and retained in-frame beta chains. Each entry is one CDR3 protein sequence, shown with its most common DNA and genes. TCRdb's processing, not the study's, gives the V and J calls here. The sample table records approximately 180,000 distinct CDR3 sequences; 15% to 20% of these occur just once. The biggest ten clones account for under 2.5% of the sample.

Points on this clonotype: Its antigen specificity is not known. Per-nucleotide qualities are absent, and no much larger clonotype sits a single base away.

The source is an adult woman who had mild COVID-19 (a few samples of this study predate the infection). The sample titles of this study are shuffled in the database, so cell type and time point are left out; the donor was told from shared clones. The chain is encoded by TRBV20-1 joined to TRBJ2-1; 12 central nucleotides agree with TRBD1. Material for sequencing was PBMCs or a T cell subset sorted from them (not recorded which). CDR3 loop: CSARGGQGADEQFF. The nucleotides read TGCAGTGCTAGAGGGGGACAGGGGGCCGATGAGCAGTTCTTC.